One and the same sample provided the 18 T cell receptor beta chains below, sequenced in a study of cytomegalovirus exposure and HLA in healthy donors. The PCR employed 60 Vbeta primers together with 13 Jbeta primers. The data were produced by immunoSEQ multiplex PCR, yet TCRdb's version contains in-frame clones alone and is incomplete. This sample carries about 170,000 clones, approximately 71% of them seen once, and the ten largest clones take about 1.4%. Input material: PBMCs. The receptors come from a girl between 5 and 17 years old in good health and CMV-seronegative.

V and J are TRBV7-9 and TRBJ2-7; D remains unclear. Trimming cost V 8 bases and J 3 bases, with 14 bases left between them. This CDR3 is built from 13 residues. CDR1 is SEHNR, CDR2 FQNEAQ, per germline (reference sequence). CDR3 loop: CASRHTPDYEQYF. The CDR3 DNA reads as TGTGCCAGCCGCCACACCCCCGACTACGAGCAGTACTTC. Full variable domain (missing parts from reference TRBV7-9 and TRBJ2-7): DTGVSQNPRHKITKRGQNVTFRCDPISEHNRLYWYRQTLGQGPEFLTYFQNEAQLEKSRLLSDRFSAERPKGSFSTLEIQRTEQGDSAMYLCASRHTPDYEQYFGPGTRLTVT.

In its sample, this clone was seen a few times. This rearrangement joins TRBV7-2 to TRBJ1-3; no clear D gene. Deletions cut 1 base from V and 0 bases from J, with 10 bases between. The CDR3 sequence is 16 residues long. CDR1 and CDR2 (germline): SGHTA, FQGNSA. CDR3 in DNA: TGTGCCAGCAGCTTAGGGCCACGTAACTCTGGAAACACCATATATTTT. Its translation is CASSLGPRNSGNTIYF.

The chain carries TRBV27 and TRBJ1-2; perhaps TRBD1 as D (5 bases). Germline V gene lookup returns CDR1 MNHEY and CDR2 SMNVEV (reference sequence). The V and J ends lost 3 bases and 7 bases respectively, with 15 bases between them. The CDR3 consists of 14 residues. The CDR3 coding sequence is TGTGCCAGCAGTTTGGGGAGGGGCGAGTTTGGCTACACCTTC. Its protein is CASSLGRGEFGYTF.

The CDR3 protein is CASSFGGYEQYF. The CDR3 nucleotides read TGCGCCAGCAGCTTCGGGGGTTACGAGCAGTACTTC. This sequence joins TRBV5-1 and TRBJ2-7; perhaps TRBD2 as D (6 bases). Per the germline V gene, CDR1 is SGHRS and CDR2 is YFSETQ. V was pared by 2 bases and J by 4 bases, with 7 bases between. The CDR3 is made up of 12 amino acids.

This clone occurred once. The chain is built from TRBV4-1 and TRBJ2-5; D might be TRBD2 (6 bases). The CDR3 spans 16 residues. The ends were cut back, 1 base at V and 3 bases at J, with 15 bases in the middle. Per the germline V gene, CDR1 is MGHRA and CDR2 is YSYEKL. This CDR3 reads CASSQGGEFPKETQYF. The CDR3, as DNA: TGCGCCAGCAGCCAAGGGGGGGAATTCCCCAAAGAGACCCAGTACTTC.

The chain combines TRBV2 with TRBJ2-1, with 13 positions matching TRBD2. CDR1 SNHLY and CDR2 FYNNEI come from the germline V gene. V was pared by 6 bases and J by 4 bases, with 3 bases of the junction left unmatched. The CDR3 totals 15 residues. CDR3 DNA: TGTGCCAGCAGCGCGGGACTAGCGGGGTACAATGAGCAGTTCTTC. It specifies CASSAGLAGYNEQFF.

This chain uses TRBV5-1 with TRBJ1-1; TRBD1 matches 11 bases. V gave up 4 bases and J gave up 1 base; unmatched junction bases: 12. Germline CDR1 is SGHRS and CDR2 is YFSETQ. The CDR3 has 18 amino acids. The CDR3 spells CASSPRGTGGDSNTEAFF. CDR3 in DNA: TGCGCCAGCAGCCCCCGGGGGACAGGGGGGGATTCGAACACTGAAGCTTTCTTT.

This sequence joins TRBV6-1 and TRBJ2-1; possibly TRBD1 for D (5 bases). This CDR3 is 12 amino acids long. Trimming shortened V by 7 bases and J by 8 bases, and 12 bases separated the two germline ends. CDR1 and CDR2 (germline): MNHNS, SASEGT. CDR3 residues: CASNGQGHEQFF. The CDR3 coding sequence is TGTGCCAGCAATGGGCAGGGCCATGAGCAGTTCTTC.

The CDR3 sequence: CASSPSTFLNTEAFF. CDR3 DNA sequence: TGCGCCAGCAGCCCCTCCACATTCTTGAACACTGAAGCTTTCTTT. The J gene is TRBJ1-1, the V gene TRBV5-1; D uncertain. Germline CDR1 reads SGHRS; CDR2 reads YFSETQ. With 4 bases removed from V and 0 bases from J, the gap between germline ends came to 13 bases. The CDR3 has 15 residues.

The chain recombines TRBV19 with TRBJ1-3, with D possibly matching TRBD1 (5 bases). Trimming took 4 bases from V and 7 from J, leaving 11 bases between them. Germline V lookup: CDR1 LNHDA, CDR2 SQIVND (reference sequence). The CDR3 extends over 13 amino acids. The CDR3 loop reads CASSTGQLNTIYF. In DNA form, the CDR3 reads TGTGCCAGTAGTACAGGACAACTCAACACCATATATTTT.

The chain links TRBV6-5 to TRBJ1-2; the match to TRBD1 covers 7 bases. CDR1 is MNHEY, CDR2 SVGAGI, per germline. The trim removed 7 bases at V and 4 bases at J, leaving 9 bases unmatched. The CDR3 loop spans 14 amino acids. CDR3 DNA: TGTGCCAGCACCTTCGACAGGGACGGCTATGGCTACACCTTC. Protein sequence: CASTFDRDGYGYTF.

The chain recombines TRBV7-3 with TRBJ2-5; TRBD2 is a possible D gene (5 bases). The CDR3 spans 13 residues. Trimming left V 6 bases short and J 4 bases short, with 12 bases between. CDR1 SGHTA and CDR2 FQGTGA come from the germline V gene. The CDR3 sequence is CASSLGVRETQYF. CDR3 coding DNA: TGTGCCAGCAGTCTCGGGGTTCGAGAGACCCAGTACTTC.

CDR3 protein: CASSSRTGTLNTEAFF. CDR3 DNA: TGTGCCAGCAGCTCTAGAACCGGGACTCTGAACACTGAAGCTTTCTTT. The genes are TRBV5-5 and TRBJ1-1, with TRBD1 as a possible D gene (5 bases). The germline V and J ends were trimmed by 3 bases and 0 bases, with 15 bases remaining between them. CDR1 is SGHKS and CDR2 is YYEKEE in the germline V gene (reference sequence). CDR3 size: 16 residues.

This clone was counted a single time. The chain recombines TRBV7-9 with TRBJ2-5; the D gene is possibly TRBD2 (5 bases). Germline V gives CDR1 SEHNR, CDR2 FQNEAQ (reference sequence). This CDR3 spans 14 amino acids. The V and J ends lost 10 bases and 2 bases respectively, with 17 bases between them. In DNA, the CDR3 is TGTGCCACCAGAGGAGGAGCAGCTCAAGAGACCCAGTACTTC. Translation gives CATRGGAAQETQYF.

V is TRBV5-6 and J is TRBJ1-6; maybe TRBD1 (5 bases). Trimming stripped 2 bases from V and 11 bases from J, with 8 bases between. CDR1 and CDR2 from the germline V gene are SGHDT and YYEEEE. The CDR3 runs to 12 residues. The CDR3 spells CASSLGDPPLHF. The CDR3 nucleotides read TGTGCCAGCAGCTTAGGGGATCCACCCCTCCACTTT.

This clone has just a few counts. The chain combines TRBV30 with TRBJ1-5; a weak D match, TRBD1 (6 bases). The germline CDR1 and CDR2 sequences are GTSNPN and SVGIG (reference sequence). Trimming shortened V by 1 base and J by 7 bases, and 14 bases separated the two germline ends. The CDR3 consists of 14 residues. CDR3: CAWSAGDRGQPQHF. The CDR3 nucleotides read TGTGCCTGGAGTGCAGGGGATAGGGGACAGCCCCAGCATTTT.

J is TRBJ2-1 and V is TRBV7-3; perhaps TRBD1 as D (7 bases). CDR3 length: 16 residues. The germline CDR1 and CDR2 sequences are SGHTA and FQGTGA. The V gene lost 6 bases and the J gene lost 2 bases, with 17 bases spanning the gap. CDR3 DNA: TGTGCCAGCAGTCCGACAGGGACTCCTACCTACAATGAGCAGTTCTTC. It is translated as CASSPTGTPTYNEQFF.

This clone was counted a few times. The chain joins TRBV27 to TRBJ2-3, with 7 bases identical to TRBD1. CDR1 is MNHEY, CDR2 SMNVEV, per germline (reference sequence). V was clipped by 4 bases and J by 4 bases; unmatched bases: 5. This CDR3 comprises 14 residues. This chain's CDR3 is CASSYQTGPDTQYF. The CDR3 DNA follows: TGTGCCAGCAGTTATCAGACAGGGCCAGATACGCAGTATTTT.